The 24 T cell receptor beta chains below all came from one sample that was sequenced in a study of shared clonotypes between healthy human individuals. The method was immunoSEQ multiplex PCR; TCRdb's version includes in-frame clones alone and lacks a portion of them. This sample yields roughly 2.2 million clones, of which approximately 93% are seen a single time; 0.39% belongs to the top ten. Sample: naive CD4+ T cells from PBMCs. The sample's subset: CD45RA+ positively selected. These TCRs come from a man aged 18 to 29 in good health. Some clones in this sample may be carry-over from other donors' samples.

This clone was counted once. This sequence joins TRBV6-1 and TRBJ2-7; either TRBD1 or TRBD2 may fit D (6 bases each). Trimming left V 3 bases short and J 7 bases short, with 16 bases between. There are 14 residues in the CDR3. Looked up from germline, CDR1 is MNHNS and CDR2 is SASEGT. In DNA form, the CDR3 reads TGTGCCAGCAGTGATTGGGGACAAGGGAGGGAGCAGTACTTC. Amino acid sequence: CASSDWGQGREQYF.

The rearrangement uses TRBV7-9 and TRBJ2-1; 10 bases map to TRBD2. The J segment lost 4 bases and the V segment lost 5 bases, leaving 11 bases of the junction unmatched. Germline V CDR1 and CDR2: SEHNR, FQNEAQ (reference sequence). The CDR3 loop spans 17 amino acids. The CDR3 region is CASSLMLRTSGYNEQFF. The CDR3 nucleotides are TGTGCCAGCAGCCTCATGCTACGGACTAGCGGATACAATGAGCAGTTCTTC.

This clone was detected once. Distinct nucleotide sequences in the sample also encode this CDR3. V gene TRBV6-6 combines with J gene TRBJ2-7, with 7 bases that match TRBD2. J gave up 0 bases and V 2 bases, and 1 base lay outside the gene matches. The CDR3 sequence is 14 residues long. The germline V gene encodes CDR1 MNHNY and CDR2 SVGAGI (reference sequence). CDR3 sequence reads: CASSYTSVSYEQYF. CDR3 DNA: TGTGCCAGCAGTTACACTAGCGTCTCCTACGAGCAGTACTTC.

V usage is TRBV5-6 and J usage is TRBJ1-5, with D possibly matching TRBD1 (5 bases). With 3 bases removed from V and 4 bases from J, the gap between germline ends came to 8 bases. Germline V gene data show CDR1 as SGHDT and CDR2 as YYEEEE. The CDR3 has 13 residues. This CDR3 reads CASSYRQNQPQHF. DNA for the CDR3: TGTGCCAGCAGCTATAGACAGAATCAGCCCCAGCATTTT.

Only one count was recorded for this clone. The gene calls are TRBV19 and TRBJ1-2, with unresolved D. Trimming took off 0 bases at V and 4 bases at J, with 18 bases between the two ends. Germline-derived CDR1 and CDR2 are LNHDA and SQIVND (reference sequence). The CDR3 is 17 residues long. Here the CDR3 DNA reads TGTGCCAGTAGTATAGATCGCCGGGGTATCCAACTCTATGGCTACACCTTC. It specifies CASSIDRRGIQLYGYTF.

The chain is built from TRBV5-1 and TRBJ1-1, with 9 bases identical to TRBD1. Germline values: CDR1 SGHRS, CDR2 YFSETQ. Unmatched junction bases numbered 4, after V lost 0 bases and J lost 1 base. The CDR3 covers 16 residues. As DNA, the CDR3 is TGCGCCAGCAGCTTGGTTTACAGGGGGCGGAACACTGAAGCTTTCTTT. Encoded protein: CASSLVYRGRNTEAFF.

J is TRBJ2-1 and V is TRBV19, with 7 bases lining up with TRBD2. V trimming: 7 bases; J trimming: 3 bases; junction bases outside the gene matches: 15. Germline CDR1 reads LNHDA; CDR2 reads SQIVND (reference sequence). This CDR3 is built from 17 residues. CDR3 region: CASTPSLTLASYNEQFF. CDR3 in DNA: TGTGCCAGTACCCCCAGCCTTACACTAGCGAGCTACAATGAGCAGTTCTTC.

V and J are TRBV4-2 and TRBJ2-1; 10 bases fit TRBD2. This CDR3 is built from 16 residues. The trim removed 3 bases at V and 5 bases at J, leaving 7 bases unmatched. Germline CDR1 and CDR2: LGHNA and YNFKEQ. For the CDR3, the DNA is TGTGCCAGCAGCCAGGGAAGCGGGAGGGCCGACAATGAGCAGTTCTTC. It codes for CASSQGSGRADNEQFF.

CDR3 loop: CASSLGRAGYGYTF. In DNA, the CDR3 is TGTGCCAGCAGTTTAGGCAGGGCTGGCTATGGCTACACCTTC. The rearrangement links TRBV28 to TRBJ1-2, with D maybe TRBD1 (5 bases). This CDR3 contains 14 residues. The germline V gene has CDR1 MDHEN and CDR2 SYDVKM. Trimming took off 2 bases at V and 4 bases at J, with 11 bases between the two ends.

This chain connects TRBV9 to TRBJ2-1; D not resolved. This CDR3 region has 17 residues. Germline CDR1 is SGDLS and CDR2 is YYNGEE. Trimming left V 0 bases short and J 2 bases short, with 15 bases between. The chain's CDR3 is CASSVVFRARPYNEQFF. DNA for the CDR3: TGTGCCAGCAGCGTAGTATTCCGAGCTCGGCCCTACAATGAGCAGTTCTTC.

The rearrangement joins TRBV6-5 to TRBJ1-3; no clear D gene. Trimming took 4 bases from V and 0 from J, leaving 7 bases between them. The CDR3 totals 14 residues. Germline CDR1 and CDR2: MNHEY and SVGAGI. The CDR3 here is CASSSKDSGNTIYF. Here the CDR3 DNA reads TGTGCCAGCAGTTCTAAGGACTCTGGAAACACCATATATTTT.

J is TRBJ1-1 and V is TRBV6-6, with D unresolved. With 2 bases removed from V and 0 bases from J, the gap between germline ends came to 7 bases. The CDR3 sequence is 14 residues long. Germline V gives CDR1 MNHNY, CDR2 SVGAGI (reference sequence). The CDR3 DNA reads as TGTGCCAGCAGTTACCTACCCTTGAACACTGAAGCTTTCTTT. Protein sequence: CASSYLPLNTEAFF.

This clone was detected only once. The chain carries TRBV19 and TRBJ1-5, with 8 bases that match TRBD1. This CDR3 comprises 15 residues. Germline CDR1 and CDR2: LNHDA and SQIVND (reference sequence). V was clipped by 5 bases and J by 3 bases; unmatched bases: 6. The CDR3 bases are TGTGCCAGTAGTCCGGACAGGGCAATCAATCAGCCCCAGCATTTT. It specifies CASSPDRAINQPQHF.

On this clone itself: Other DNA sequences in this sample translate to the same CDR3. The CDR3 DNA sequence: TGTGCCAGCAGCCCGTCTAGCCCAGATACGCAGTATTTT. Translated, it gives CASSPSSPDTQYF. V and J are TRBV5-4 and TRBJ2-3; maybe TRBD2 (5 bases). Germline lookup yields CDR1 SGHNT and CDR2 YYREEE (reference sequence). The CDR3 runs to 13 residues. The ends were cut back, 4 bases at V and 4 bases at J, with 10 bases in the middle.

CDR3 region: CASSVATKLDTQYF. The CDR3 nucleotides read TGTGCCAGCAGCGTAGCTACGAAGCTAGATACGCAGTATTTT. This rearrangement joins TRBV9 to TRBJ2-3; D not certain. Trimming took off 0 bases at V and 5 bases at J, with 10 bases between the two ends. This CDR3 has 14 residues. Germline V gene lookup returns CDR1 SGDLS and CDR2 YYNGEE.

V and J are TRBV5-4 and TRBJ1-1; the match to TRBD1 covers 8 bases. The CDR3 extends over 15 amino acids. Trimming at V came to 0 bases and at J to 4 bases, leaving 5 bases not matched to a gene. CDR1 and CDR2 from the germline V gene are SGHNT and YYREEE (reference sequence). CDR3 residues: CASSLDLTGATEAFF. The CDR3 DNA is TGTGCCAGCAGCTTGGATTTGACAGGGGCCACTGAAGCTTTCTTT. Together with reference TRBV5-4 and TRBJ1-1, the CDR3 gives the full variable domain: ETGVTQSPTHLIKTRGQQVTLRCSSQSGHNTVSWYQQALGQGPQFIFQYYREEENGRGNFPPRFSGLQFPNYSSELNVNALELDDSALYLCASSLDLTGATEAFFGQGTRLTVV.

This chain joins TRBV28 and TRBJ2-1; D call uncertain. V was pared by 3 bases and J by 7 bases, with 10 bases between. The CDR3 covers 13 residues. Germline V gene data show CDR1 as MDHEN and CDR2 as SYDVKM. The DNA for the CDR3 is TGTGCCAGCAGTTTGTCTCGCCTGAATGAGCAGTTCTTC. It codes for CASSLSRLNEQFF. The complete variable domain, with remaining parts taken from reference TRBV28 and TRBJ2-1, reads DVKVTQSSRYLVKRTGEKVFLECVQDMDHENMFWYRQDPGLGLRLIYFSYDVKMKEKGDIPEGYSVSREKKERFSLILESASTNQTSMYLCASSLSRLNEQFFGPGTRLTVL.

As for this clone: The germline gene is not matched at one end of the junction; a read error may be the cause. The genes are TRBV2 and TRBJ1-2; D gene unclear. CDR1 and CDR2 from the germline V gene are SNHLY and FYNNEI. This CDR3 region has 15 residues. CDR3 sequence: CVSSEARRQVGGYTF. CDR3 nucleotides: TGTGTCAGCAGTGAAGCGCGGAGGCAGGTGGGAGGCTACACCTTC.

V and J are TRBV7-3 and TRBJ2-3; no clear D. V lost 4 bases to trimming and J lost 4 bases, with 9 bases between them. The CDR3 has 13 amino acids. The germline V gene encodes CDR1 SGHTA and CDR2 FQGTGA. CDR3 sequence: CASSSNSADTQYF. CDR3 nucleotide sequence: TGTGCCAGCAGCTCGAACTCCGCAGATACGCAGTATTTT.

This chain links TRBV28 with TRBJ1-5; 8 nucleotides agree with TRBD1. This CDR3 region has 18 residues. V lost 1 base to trimming and J lost 0 bases; unmatched junction nucleotides: 8. The germline V gene encodes CDR1 MDHEN and CDR2 SYDVKM. The CDR3 loop is CASSLLGTGTYSNQPQHF. DNA of the CDR3: TGTGCCAGCAGTTTATTGGGGACAGGCACATATAGCAATCAGCCCCAGCATTTT. The whole variable domain, filled in from reference TRBV28 and TRBJ1-5, reads DVKVTQSSRYLVKRTGEKVFLECVQDMDHENMFWYRQDPGLGLRLIYFSYDVKMKEKGDIPEGYSVSREKKERFSLILESASTNQTSMYLCASSLLGTGTYSNQPQHFGDGTRLSIL.

CDR3 DNA: TGTGCCAGCAGTCCCCCGGGACGGACCTACGAGCAGTACTTC. Translation gives CASSPPGRTYEQYF. The chain recombines TRBV28 with TRBJ2-7, with D perhaps matching TRBD1 or TRBD2 (5 bases each). Between the trimmed V and J ends, which lost 5 bases and 2 bases, there was a span of 13 bases. The CDR3 totals 14 residues. Per germline, CDR1 MDHEN and CDR2 SYDVKM.

The chain employs TRBV29-1 and TRBJ1-1; D gene ambiguous. Per germline, CDR1 SQVTM and CDR2 ANQGSEA. The germline V and J ends were trimmed by 0 bases and 7 bases, with 12 bases remaining between them. CDR3 size: 13 residues. The CDR3 bases are TGCAGCGTTGAAGATCTGATCGGCGGTGAAGCTTTCTTT. This sequence encodes CSVEDLIGGEAFF. Combining the CDR3 with reference TRBV29-1 and TRBJ1-1 gives the whole variable domain SAVISQKPSRDICQRGTSLTIQCQVDSQVTMMFWYRQQPGQSLTLIATANQGSEATYESGFVIDKFPISRPNLTFSTLTVSNMSPEDSSIYLCSVEDLIGGEAFFGQGTRLTVV.

The J gene is TRBJ1-1, the V gene TRBV7-8; possibly TRBD1 for D (5 bases). CDR3 length: 13 residues. The V end was cut by 4 bases, the J end by 1 base, with 7 bases between. Looked up from germline, CDR1 is SGHVS and CDR2 is FQNEAQ. CDR3 in amino acids: CASSYDRNTEAFF. CDR3 bases: TGTGCCAGCAGCTATGACAGGAACACTGAAGCTTTCTTT.

This chain links TRBV11-2 with TRBJ2-3; D call uncertain. Germline CDR1 is SGHAT and CDR2 is FQNNGV. CDR3 size: 12 residues. Trimming cost V 3 bases and J 7 bases, with 8 bases left between them. The CDR3 nucleotides are TGTGCCAGCAGCTTCGCGGTAAATACGCAGTATTTT. This gives the protein CASSFAVNTQYF.